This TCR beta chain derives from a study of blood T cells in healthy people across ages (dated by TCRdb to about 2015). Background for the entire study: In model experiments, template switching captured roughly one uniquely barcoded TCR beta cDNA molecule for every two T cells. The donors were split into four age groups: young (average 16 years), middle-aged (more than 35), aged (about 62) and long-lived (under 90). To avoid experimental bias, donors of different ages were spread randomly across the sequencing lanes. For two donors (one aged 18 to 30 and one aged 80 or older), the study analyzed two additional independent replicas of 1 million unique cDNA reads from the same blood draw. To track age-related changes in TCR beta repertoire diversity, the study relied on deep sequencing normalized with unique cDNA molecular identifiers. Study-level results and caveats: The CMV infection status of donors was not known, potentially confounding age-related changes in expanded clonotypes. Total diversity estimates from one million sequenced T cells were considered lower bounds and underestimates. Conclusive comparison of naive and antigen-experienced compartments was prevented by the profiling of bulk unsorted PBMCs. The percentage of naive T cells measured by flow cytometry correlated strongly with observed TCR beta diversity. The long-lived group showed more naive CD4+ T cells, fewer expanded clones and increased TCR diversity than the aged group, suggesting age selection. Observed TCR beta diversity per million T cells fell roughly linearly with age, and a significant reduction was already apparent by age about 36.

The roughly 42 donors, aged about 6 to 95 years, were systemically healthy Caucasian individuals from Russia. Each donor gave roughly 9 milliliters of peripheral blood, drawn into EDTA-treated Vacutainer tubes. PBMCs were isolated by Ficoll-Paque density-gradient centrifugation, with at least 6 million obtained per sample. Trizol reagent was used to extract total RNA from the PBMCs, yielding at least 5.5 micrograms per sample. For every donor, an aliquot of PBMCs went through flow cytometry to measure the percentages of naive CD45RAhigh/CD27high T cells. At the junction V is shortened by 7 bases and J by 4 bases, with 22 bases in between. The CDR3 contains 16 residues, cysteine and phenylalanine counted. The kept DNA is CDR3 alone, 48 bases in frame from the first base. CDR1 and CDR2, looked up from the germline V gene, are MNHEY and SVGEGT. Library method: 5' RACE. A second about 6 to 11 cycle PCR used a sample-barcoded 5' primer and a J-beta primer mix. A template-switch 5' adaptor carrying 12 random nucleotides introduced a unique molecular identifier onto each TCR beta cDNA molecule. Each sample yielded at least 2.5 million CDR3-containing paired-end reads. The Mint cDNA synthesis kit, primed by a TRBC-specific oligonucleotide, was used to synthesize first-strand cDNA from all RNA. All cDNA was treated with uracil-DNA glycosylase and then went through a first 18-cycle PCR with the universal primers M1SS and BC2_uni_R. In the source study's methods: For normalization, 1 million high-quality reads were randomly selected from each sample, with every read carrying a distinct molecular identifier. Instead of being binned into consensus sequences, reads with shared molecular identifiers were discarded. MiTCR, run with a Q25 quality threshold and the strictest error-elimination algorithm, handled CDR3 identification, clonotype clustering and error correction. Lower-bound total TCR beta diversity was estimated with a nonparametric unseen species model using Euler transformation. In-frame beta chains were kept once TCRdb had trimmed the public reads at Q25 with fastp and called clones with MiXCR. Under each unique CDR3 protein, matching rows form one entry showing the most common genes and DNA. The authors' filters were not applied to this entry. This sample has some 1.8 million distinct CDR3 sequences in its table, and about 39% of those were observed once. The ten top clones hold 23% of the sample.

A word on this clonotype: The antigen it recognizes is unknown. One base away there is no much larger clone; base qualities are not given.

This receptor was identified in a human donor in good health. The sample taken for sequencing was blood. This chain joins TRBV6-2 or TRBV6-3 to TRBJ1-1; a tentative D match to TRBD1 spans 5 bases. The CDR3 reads CASTDPGPSLGTEAFF. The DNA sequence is TGTGCCAGCACGGACCCAGGGCCCTCACTGGGCACTGAAGCTTTCTTT.